One and the same sample provided the 20 T cell receptor beta chains below, sequenced in a study of shared clonotypes between healthy human individuals. Assay used: immunoSEQ multiplex PCR; TCRdb lists only in-frame clones, some missing. The sample holds under 2,500,000 clones; approximately 96% are singletons and the top ten take roughly 0.13%. Material: naive CD4+ T cells sorted from blood. Subset meaning: CD45RA+ positively selected. The source is a man younger than 35 in good health.

The V gene is TRBV4-3, the J gene TRBJ2-1, with TRBD1 identical over 9 bases. Germline V CDR1 and CDR2: LGHNA, YSLEER. J gave up 13 bases and V 0 bases, and 7 bases lay outside the gene matches. There are 14 residues in the CDR3. CDR3 sequence (DNA): TGCGCCAGCAGCCAAGATCTCGGGACAGGGAGCCAGTTCTTC. Translation: CASSQDLGTGSQFF.

The V and J genes are TRBV13 and TRBJ1-4; 8 bases map to TRBD1. Germline V lookup: CDR1 PRHDT, CDR2 FYEKMQ (reference sequence). The CDR3 covers 13 residues. V gave up 8 bases and J gave up 7 bases; unmatched junction bases: 6. DNA for the CDR3: TGTGCCAGCGTCGACAGGGGAACTGAAAAACTGTTTTTT. The encoded protein is CASVDRGTEKLFF. Combining the CDR3 with reference TRBV13 and TRBJ1-4 gives the whole variable domain AAGVIQSPRHLIKEKRETATLKCYPIPRHDTVYWYQQGPGQDPQFLISFYEKMQSDKGSIPDRFSAQQFSDYHSELNMSSLELGDSALYFCASVDRGTEKLFFGSGTQLSVL.

This clone was recorded only once. The same CDR3 is also encoded by other DNA sequences in this sample. The chain uses TRBV5-1 and TRBJ1-1; D not resolved. Trimming took off 0 bases at V and 1 base at J, with 7 bases between the two ends. CDR1 is SGHRS and CDR2 is YFSETQ in the germline V gene. This CDR3 contains 14 residues. The CDR3 DNA reads TGCGCCAGCAGCTTGGCCATAACGAACACTGAAGCTTTCTTT. Translating gives CASSLAITNTEAFF.

To note about this clone: Other DNA sequences in this sample translate to the same CDR3. The chain links TRBV5-1 to TRBJ2-3; 9 bases map to TRBD1. Losses at the gene ends were 4 bases for V and 4 bases for J; bases not matched to a gene: 4. There are 14 residues in the CDR3. Germline assignment: CDR1 SGHRS and CDR2 YFSETQ. The chain's CDR3 is CASSGGQGSDTQYF. The DNA for the CDR3 is TGCGCCAGCAGCGGCGGACAGGGGTCAGATACGCAGTATTTT.

The CDR3 DNA reads TGCGCCAGCAGCTTGGCCCTACCGGGGGACGAGCAGTACTTC. Protein: CASSLALPGDEQYF. This chain joins TRBV5-1 and TRBJ2-7, with a possible D match to TRBD2 (6 bases). V was shortened by 0 bases and J by 5 bases, with 12 bases between the two germline ends. The V gene's germline CDR1 is SGHRS and CDR2 YFSETQ. The CDR3 runs to 14 residues.

The chain is built from TRBV4-1 and TRBJ1-4, with D possibly being TRBD1 (6 bases). CDR3 size: 15 residues. Germline CDR1 and CDR2: MGHRA and YSYEKL. The germline V and J ends were trimmed by 6 bases and 6 bases, with 17 bases remaining between them. This chain's CDR3 is CASSRFGGADEKLFF. CDR3 nucleotide sequence: TGCGCCAGCAGTCGCTTCGGGGGCGCGGATGAAAAACTGTTTTTT.

CDR3 protein: CASSNRDSSSGANVLTF. As DNA, the CDR3 is TGTGCCAGCAGCAACCGGGACAGCAGCTCTGGGGCCAACGTCCTGACTTTC. The J gene is TRBJ2-6, the V gene TRBV9; 7 bases map to TRBD1. J gave up 0 bases and V 4 bases, and 7 bases lay outside the gene matches. The CDR3 contains 17 residues. The germline V gene has CDR1 SGDLS and CDR2 YYNGEE.

The V gene is TRBV10-1, the J gene TRBJ2-7; D unclear. The CDR3 is 13 amino acids. The V and J ends lost 3 bases and 1 base respectively, with 7 bases between them. Germline CDR1 WNHNN, CDR2 SYGVQD (reference sequence). The CDR3 sequence: CASSDRSSYEQYF. CDR3 sequence (DNA): TGCGCCAGCAGTGACAGGTCGTCCTACGAGCAGTACTTC.

The rearrangement links TRBV19 to TRBJ1-1; possibly TRBD1 for D (5 bases). Germline V gene lookup returns CDR1 LNHDA and CDR2 SQIVND (reference sequence). Trimming took off 5 bases at V and 5 bases at J, with 15 bases between the two ends. This CDR3 has 14 residues. The CDR3 spells CASSRQSWRTEAFF. As DNA, the CDR3 is TGTGCCAGTAGTCGACAGTCCTGGAGGACTGAAGCTTTCTTT.

The CDR3 nucleotides read TGTGCCATCAGTGAGTCCTTCCCTACAGGGGGCATGGAGCAGTACTTC. Amino acid sequence: CAISESFPTGGMEQYF. V is TRBV10-3 and J is TRBJ2-7; 9 bases map to TRBD1. Germline-derived CDR1 and CDR2 are ENHRY and SYGVKD. V gave up 0 bases and J gave up 7 bases; unmatched junction bases: 10. The length of the CDR3 is 16 residues.

The J gene is TRBJ2-2, the V gene TRBV6-6; D call uncertain. Germline V gives CDR1 MNHNY, CDR2 SVGAGI (reference sequence). Deletions cut 2 bases from V and 2 bases from J, with 6 bases between. The CDR3 totals 14 residues. In DNA, the CDR3 is TGTGCCAGCAGTTACCGGGCTAACACCGGGGAGCTGTTTTTT. This sequence encodes CASSYRANTGELFF.

The V call is TRBV6-6, the J call TRBJ2-7; TRBD1 is a possible D gene (6 bases). V was clipped by 4 bases and J by 4 bases, with 11 bases between them. The germline V gene has CDR1 MNHNY and CDR2 SVGAGI (reference sequence). The CDR3 length is 13 residues. In DNA form, the CDR3 reads TGTGCCAGCAGTTGGATGGACAGTTACGAGCAGTACTTC. This encodes CASSWMDSYEQYF.

The chain links TRBV29-1 to TRBJ2-1, with a possible D match to TRBD2 (6 bases). V was shortened by 5 bases and J by 6 bases, with 20 bases between the two germline ends. CDR3 length: 15 residues. Germline CDR1 and CDR2: SQVTM and ANQGSEA. CDR3 DNA: TGCAGCGTTATGGGCGGGCGGAGGGCGTCCAATGAGCAGTTCTTC. This gives the protein CSVMGGRRASNEQFF.

V usage is TRBV6-1 and J usage is TRBJ2-7, with D possibly matching TRBD2 (6 bases). Germline V CDR1 and CDR2: MNHNS, SASEGT. V dropped 4 bases and J dropped 4 bases, with 14 bases sitting between them. This CDR3 has 14 residues. The CDR3 here is CASSGPGGLYEQYF. DNA of the CDR3: TGTGCCAGCAGTGGCCCAGGAGGGTTGTACGAGCAGTACTTC.

V usage is TRBV9 and J usage is TRBJ1-2; 7 positions match TRBD1. CDR3 length equals 14 residues. V trimming: 2 bases; J trimming: 6 bases; junction bases outside the gene matches: 7. Germline CDR1 SGDLS, CDR2 YYNGEE. CDR3 in DNA: TGTGCCAGCAGCGTGGAACAGGGGTTTGATGGCTACACCTTC. The encoded protein is CASSVEQGFDGYTF.

The chain has TRBV30 and TRBJ2-7; tentative D call: TRBD1 (6 bases). V gave up 3 bases and J gave up 3 bases, with 18 bases separating them. The CDR3 consists of 15 residues. CDR1 is GTSNPN, CDR2 SVGIG, per germline (reference sequence). The CDR3 loop reads CAWSIGADSHYEQYF. The CDR3 coding sequence is TGTGCCTGGAGCATCGGCGCGGACAGTCACTACGAGCAGTACTTC.

The V gene is TRBV7-6, the J gene TRBJ1-4; D not certain. CDR1 is SGHVS, CDR2 FNYEAQ, per germline. The CDR3 is made up of 14 amino acids. Trimming removed 2 bases from V and 7 bases from J, with 11 bases in between. Here the CDR3 reads CASSLQGVGEKLFF. CDR3 nucleotide sequence: TGTGCCAGCAGCTTACAAGGCGTGGGTGAAAAACTGTTTTTT.

The chain uses TRBV27 and TRBJ2-7; D may match TRBD1 or TRBD2 (5 bases each). CDR3 length equals 15 residues. Deletions cut 2 bases from V and 5 bases from J, with 16 bases between. Germline V CDR1 and CDR2: MNHEY, SMNVEV (reference sequence). The CDR3 protein is CASSLTLVGRDEQYF. DNA of the CDR3: TGTGCCAGCAGTTTAACTCTCGTGGGACGGGACGAGCAGTACTTC.

V and J are TRBV2 and TRBJ1-5; D not certain. Germline assignment: CDR1 SNHLY and CDR2 FYNNEI. This CDR3 spans 14 amino acids. Deletions cut 7 bases from V and 3 bases from J, with 13 bases between. Here the CDR3 DNA reads TGTGCCAGCACCAACCTGGGGTACAATCAGCCCCAGCATTTT. Translating it yields CASTNLGYNQPQHF.

The chain has TRBV6-5 and TRBJ1-1; D is unclear. In germline, CDR1 is MNHEY, CDR2 SVGAGI. The V and J ends lost 0 bases and 5 bases respectively, with 7 bases between them. CDR3 length: 13 residues. This CDR3 reads CASSYSTQTEAFF. Here the CDR3 DNA reads TGTGCCAGCAGTTACTCGACACAAACTGAAGCTTTCTTT.